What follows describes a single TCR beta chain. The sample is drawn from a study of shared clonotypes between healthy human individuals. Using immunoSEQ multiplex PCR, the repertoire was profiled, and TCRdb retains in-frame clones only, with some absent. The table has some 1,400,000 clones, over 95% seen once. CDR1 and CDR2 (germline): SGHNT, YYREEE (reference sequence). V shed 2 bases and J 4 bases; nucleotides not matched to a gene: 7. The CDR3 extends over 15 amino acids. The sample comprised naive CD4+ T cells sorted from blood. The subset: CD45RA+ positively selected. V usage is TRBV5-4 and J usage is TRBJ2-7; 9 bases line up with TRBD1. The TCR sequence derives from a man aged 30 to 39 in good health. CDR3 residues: CASSFGGQGFYEQYF. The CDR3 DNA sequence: TGTGCCAGCAGCTTCGGGGGACAGGGCTTTTACGAGCAGTACTTC.